The 12 T cell receptor beta chains listed next were all sequenced from one sample in a study of T cell responses to AZD1222 COVID-19 vaccine. Some clones are missing from TCRdb's copy, which holds only in-frame ones; the method was immunoSEQ multiplex PCR. Of around 140,000 clones in the sample, more than 90% were seen once. Sequences were derived from peripheral blood, sampled on day 0 of AZD1222 vaccination. The receptors were sampled from an adult in good health.

The chain combines TRBV18 with TRBJ1-4; 7 nucleotides line up with TRBD1. Germline V gene lookup returns CDR1 KGHSH and CDR2 LQKENI. The length of the CDR3 is 16 residues. V trimming: 0 bases; J trimming: 8 bases; junction bases outside the gene matches: 9. CDR3 region: CASSPPGPGGGEKLFF. CDR3 nucleotide sequence: TGTGCCAGCTCACCACCGGGTCCAGGGGGTGGCGAAAAACTGTTTTTT.

The rearrangement links TRBV27 to TRBJ2-1; D is ambiguous. The V gene's germline CDR1 is MNHEY and CDR2 SMNVEV (reference sequence). The CDR3 spans 14 residues. The V and J ends lost 0 bases and 7 bases respectively, with 10 bases between them. The DNA for the CDR3 is TGTGCCAGCAGTTTATCAAGTGTCGGGAATGAGCAGTTCTTC. Protein sequence: CASSLSSVGNEQFF.

The chain joins TRBV15 to TRBJ1-5; a weak D match, TRBD1 (5 bases). Germline CDR1 reads LNHNV; CDR2 reads YYDKDF (reference sequence). The CDR3 covers 15 residues. Trimming cost V 5 bases and J 7 bases, with 18 bases left between them. This chain's CDR3 is CATSSTGTFGQPQHF. The CDR3 nucleotides read TGTGCCACCAGCTCCACCGGGACCTTCGGACAGCCCCAGCATTTT. Supplemented by reference TRBV15 and TRBJ1-5, the full variable domain reads DAMVIQNPRYQVTQFGKPVTLSCSQTLNHNVMYWYQQKSSQAPKLLFHYYDKDFNNEADTPDNFQSRRPNTSFCFLDIRSPGLGDTAMYLCATSSTGTFGQPQHFGDGTRLSIL.

This chain links TRBV15 with TRBJ2-7; D is possibly TRBD2 (5 bases). V was clipped by 1 base and J by 3 bases, with 13 bases between them. The CDR3 totals 15 residues. CDR1 LNHNV and CDR2 YYDKDF come from the germline V gene (reference sequence). The CDR3, as DNA: TGTGCCACCAGCAGAGGCGGACTCGGGCTCTACGAGCAGTACTTC. Its translation: CATSRGGLGLYEQYF.

This chain joins TRBV29-1 and TRBJ2-6, with 9 bases identical to TRBD1. There are 14 residues in the CDR3. Germline loops: CDR1 SQVTM, CDR2 ANQGSEA. With 6 bases clipped from V and 1 base from J, the junction kept 1 base outside the gene matches. CDR3 residues: CSVGTGSGANVLTF. CDR3 DNA sequence: TGCAGCGTGGGGACAGGGTCTGGGGCCAACGTCCTGACTTTC. The full variable domain, its missing parts supplied by reference TRBV29-1 and TRBJ2-6, is SAVISQKPSRDICQRGTSLTIQCQVDSQVTMMFWYRQQPGQSLTLIATANQGSEATYESGFVIDKFPISRPNLTFSTLTVSNMSPEDSSIYLCSVGTGSGANVLTFGAGSRLTVL.

This chain connects TRBV19 to TRBJ1-2; TRBD1 aligns across 8 bases. The V gene end was trimmed by 3 bases and the J gene end by 7 bases; junction bases not matched to a gene: 4. The CDR3 runs 13 residues. Germline V CDR1 and CDR2: LNHDA, SQIVND (reference sequence). DNA of the CDR3: TGTGCCAGTAGTATTAGGACAGGGTTTGGCTACACCTTC. It yields the protein CASSIRTGFGYTF.

This chain joins TRBV7-9 and TRBJ1-2, with 7 bases fitting TRBD1. Germline V CDR1 and CDR2: SEHNR, FQNEAQ (reference sequence). With 3 bases clipped from V and 7 bases from J, the junction kept 5 bases outside the gene matches. The CDR3 is 13 residues long. The DNA of the CDR3 is TGTGCCAGCAGCTTCGGGCAGGGGGGTGGCTACACCTTC. Translating gives CASSFGQGGGYTF.

The chain joins TRBV5-6 to TRBJ2-1; D call uncertain. Germline V gene data show CDR1 as SGHDT and CDR2 as YYEEEE. Trimming took 1 base from V and 0 from J, leaving 8 bases between them. CDR3 length: 15 amino acids. The CDR3 is CASSLSFSSYNEQFF. CDR3 bases: TGTGCCAGCAGCTTGAGCTTCAGCTCCTACAATGAGCAGTTCTTC.

This sequence joins TRBV7-2 and TRBJ1-5, with a possible D match to TRBD1 (5 bases). The CDR3 length is 15 residues. The V and J ends lost 3 bases and 0 bases respectively, with 9 bases between them. The germline V gene has CDR1 SGHTA and CDR2 FQGNSA. The CDR3 loop reads CASSLKGISNQPQHF. For the CDR3, the DNA is TGTGCCAGCAGCTTGAAGGGGATTAGCAATCAGCCCCAGCATTTT.

The V gene is TRBV5-6, the J gene TRBJ1-1, with D hard to call. V was clipped by 0 bases and J by 1 base, with 13 bases between them. This CDR3 is built from 16 residues. Looked up from germline, CDR1 is SGHDT and CDR2 is YYEEEE. The CDR3, as DNA: TGTGCCAGCAGCTTGGCCCGGAACAGCCCGAACACTGAAGCTTTCTTT. This translates into CASSLARNSPNTEAFF.

This chain joins TRBV6-1 and TRBJ2-7; D call uncertain. The CDR3 sequence is 15 residues long. V lost 3 bases to trimming and J lost 5 bases, with 17 bases between them. Germline CDR1 MNHNS, CDR2 SASEGT. CDR3 coding DNA: TGTGCCAGCAGTGAGACTTTACAGATTGCCCACGAGCAGTACTTC. Amino acid sequence: CASSETLQIAHEQYF.

The chain joins TRBV27 to TRBJ1-1, with a tentative D call TRBD1 (5 bases). Germline-derived CDR1 and CDR2 are MNHEY and SMNVEV (reference sequence). Deletions cut 2 bases from V and 5 bases from J, with 18 bases between. The CDR3 runs 16 residues. CDR3: CASSLSGRVKGTEAFF. The CDR3 region has the DNA TGTGCCAGCAGTTTAAGCGGCAGGGTGAAGGGGACTGAAGCTTTCTTT.